This T cell receptor (beta chain) was captured by sequencing in a study of human T cells and chemical hapten exposure. Overall study results and limits: Expanded TCR counts at PT1 went up together with patch test score, a positive correlation.

Germline CDR1 and CDR2: LGHNA and YSLEER. This CDR3 spans 15 amino acids. The V gene lost 0 bases and the J gene lost 5 bases, with 13 bases spanning the gap. This clonotype was observed a few times. Its cognate antigen is unknown. One entry per CDR3 protein results from TCRdb running MiXCR on the RACE reads. The repertoire holds more than 300,000 distinct CDR3 sequences, with 5.1% as singletons. Indicated time point: pre-sensitization, week 0. Specified treatment: therapeutic diphenylcyclopropenone sensitization with weekly scalp DPC. This receptor was taken from a woman in her 50s with alopecia areata. Some clones in this sample may be carry-over from other donors' samples. This chain connects TRBV4-3 to TRBJ2-5, with a weak D call TRBD2 (5 bases). The sequences come from whole blood, collected in connection with sensitization to the hapten diphenylcyclopropenone (DPC). DNA for the CDR3: TGCGCCAGCAGCCAAGAAAGAGCTTGGAGGGAGACCCAGTACTTC. Its translation is CASSQERAWRETQYF.